The 27 T cell receptor beta chains below all came from one sample that was sequenced in a study of patients and donors after allogeneic stem cell transplantation. TCRdb used MiXCR to reprocess the RT-PCR reads, holding one entry per CDR3 protein. In the table there are about 960,000 distinct CDR3 sequences, approximately 18% of which are singletons. Sequencing was performed on blood, either unsorted or a sorted T cell fraction (not recorded which). All receptors come from a human donor who was either an allogeneic HSCT recipient or a stem cell or donor lymphocyte infusion donor (not recorded which). It is not recorded whose cells these are; they may come from a transplant donor.

This clonotype has a handful of counts. The rearrangement links TRBV12-3 or TRBV12-4 to TRBJ2-1; 7 bases map to TRBD2. Losses at the gene ends were 4 bases for V and 7 bases for J; bases not matched to a gene: 4. This CDR3 contains 13 residues. The CDR3 DNA sequence: TGTGCCAGCAGTTCGAAGCGGGAAAATGAGCAGTTCTTC. It codes for CASSSKRENEQFF.

This clonotype was seen many times. The V call is TRBV20-1, the J call TRBJ1-3; the D is unclear. The CDR3 length is 12 residues. Per the germline V gene, CDR1 is DFQATT and CDR2 is SNEGSKA (reference sequence). V lost 2 bases to trimming and J lost 0 bases, with 2 bases between them. The CDR3 here is CSARLSGNTIYF. In nucleotides, the CDR3 is TGCAGTGCTAGACTCTCTGGAAACACCATATATTTT.

This clonotype has ten or more counts. The J gene is TRBJ2-7, the V gene TRBV12-3 or TRBV12-4, with D uncertain. This CDR3 spans 13 amino acids. Trimming cost V 6 bases and J 3 bases, with 12 bases left between them. The CDR3 is CASRSLGFYEQYF. DNA for the CDR3: TGTGCCAGCAGAAGCTTGGGGTTCTACGAGCAGTACTTC.

This clonotype came up a few times. CDR3 loop: CASSVAPGTLNTEAFF. The CDR3, as DNA: TGTGCCAGCAGCGTAGCCCCCGGGACTTTAAACACTGAAGCTTTCTTT. The rearrangement links TRBV9 to TRBJ1-1; possible D gene TRBD1, 5 bases. Germline CDR1 is SGDLS and CDR2 is YYNGEE. V shed 0 bases and J shed 2 bases, with 14 bases lying between them. The CDR3 consists of 16 residues. The complete variable domain, with remaining parts taken from reference TRBV9 and TRBJ1-1, reads DSGVTQTPKHLITATGQRVTLRCSPRSGDLSVYWYQQSLDQGLQFLIQYYNGEERAKGNILERFSAQQFPDLHSELNLSSLELGDSALYFCASSVAPGTLNTEAFFGQGTRLTVV.

This clonotype was seen a few times. The chain uses TRBV27 and TRBJ2-7; the D call may be TRBD1 or TRBD2 (6 bases each). The CDR3 consists of 15 residues. Germline V lookup: CDR1 MNHEY, CDR2 SMNVEV (reference sequence). V lost 2 bases to trimming and J lost 6 bases, with 17 bases between them. As DNA, the CDR3 is TGTGCCAGCAGTTTAAAGGGGGAGGACCCTAGCGAGCAGTACTTC. Its translation is CASSLKGEDPSEQYF.

This clonotype was observed a few times. One end of the junction is discordant with germline, which a read error may explain. This chain connects TRBV9 to TRBJ2-3, with 8 positions matching TRBD2. The CDR3 loop spans 14 amino acids. CDR1 and CDR2 (germline): SGDLS, YYNGEE. The chain's CDR3 is CASSVATGLDPQYF. The CDR3, as DNA: TGTGCCAGCAGCGTAGCTACGGGACTAGATCCGCAGTATTTT.

This clonotype was seen a handful of times. This rearrangement joins TRBV10-3 to TRBJ1-1; 7 bases line up with TRBD1. Trimming cost V 4 bases and J 6 bases; bases outside gene matches: 5. The CDR3 is made up of 13 amino acids. Germline V gives CDR1 ENHRY, CDR2 SYGVKD. CDR3 nucleotides: TGTGCCATCAGTGGGGGGACAGCCTCTGAAGCTTTCTTT. This encodes CAISGGTASEAFF.

The rearrangement joins TRBV12-3 or TRBV12-4 to TRBJ2-7; 11 nucleotides match TRBD1. V shed 6 bases and J 5 bases; nucleotides not matched to a gene: 9. There are 15 residues in the CDR3. Here the CDR3 reads CASSAPDRGRNEQYF. The CDR3 DNA is TGTGCCAGCAGCGCCCCGGACAGGGGGCGGAACGAGCAGTACTTC.

Ten or more counts support this clonotype. V usage is TRBV12-3 or TRBV12-4 and J usage is TRBJ2-7; D possibly matches TRBD1 or TRBD2 (6 bases each). The CDR3 spans 12 residues. V dropped 5 bases and J dropped 6 bases, with 11 bases sitting between them. The CDR3 DNA is TGTGCCAGCAGTGTCCGGGGGCGCGAGCAGTACTTC. The encoded protein is CASSVRGREQYF.

V is TRBV4-3 and J is TRBJ1-6; D ambiguous. The V end lost 3 bases, the J end lost 7 bases, and 16 bases lay between the germline ends. This CDR3 has 16 amino acids. Germline CDR1 LGHNA, CDR2 YSLEER. The CDR3 nucleotides are TGCGCCAGCAGCCAGTTTTTTGAGGATACCAATTCACCCCTCCACTTT. It translates to CASSQFFEDTNSPLHF.

The CDR3 DNA is TGTGCCAGCAGCTCTCGGAGGACAGGGGGAAGTTTTAACACTGAAGCTTTCTTT. It translates to CASSSRRTGGSFNTEAFF. The chain employs TRBV7-8 and TRBJ1-1; 10 bases align to TRBD1. This CDR3 has 18 amino acids. V gave up 4 bases and J gave up 2 bases; unmatched junction bases: 13. Germline V gene lookup returns CDR1 SGHVS and CDR2 FQNEAQ.

The chain is built from TRBV20-1 and TRBJ2-2, with D possibly TRBD2 on 5 matching bases. The CDR3 runs to 16 residues. Deletions cut 0 bases from V and 1 base from J, with 12 bases between. CDR1 is DFQATT and CDR2 is SNEGSKA in the germline V gene (reference sequence). The DNA of the CDR3 is TGCAGTGCTAGAGATAGAGGGCGAAAGAACACCGGGGAGCTGTTTTTT. It specifies CSARDRGRKNTGELFF.

The chain recombines TRBV4-1 with TRBJ1-1; unclear D gene. The germline V gene has CDR1 MGHRA and CDR2 YSYEKL. The V gene lost 0 bases and the J gene lost 1 base, with 6 bases spanning the gap. The CDR3 has 14 residues. The CDR3 sequence is CASSQDDTNTEAFF. For the CDR3, the DNA is TGCGCCAGCAGCCAAGATGACACGAACACTGAAGCTTTCTTT.

The V gene is TRBV4-3, the J gene TRBJ2-5; the D gene is possibly TRBD2 (5 bases). CDR3 length: 14 amino acids. Germline assignment: CDR1 LGHNA and CDR2 YSLEER. Trimming left V 2 bases short and J 2 bases short, with 9 bases between. CDR3 sequence: CASSQSGWQETQYF. The DNA of the CDR3 is TGCGCCAGCAGCCAATCGGGATGGCAAGAGACCCAGTACTTC.

The chain employs TRBV20-1 and TRBJ2-7; 7 bases line up with TRBD1. Germline CDR1 DFQATT, CDR2 SNEGSKA (reference sequence). CDR3 size: 13 residues. The V gene end was trimmed by 3 bases and the J gene end by 3 bases; junction bases not matched to a gene: 5. The CDR3, as DNA: TGCAGTGCTAGTACAGGGGCCATCTACGAGCAGTACTTC. Protein sequence: CSASTGAIYEQYF.

The genes are TRBV20-1 and TRBJ1-2; weak D call: TRBD1 (6 bases). The germline V gene encodes CDR1 DFQATT and CDR2 SNEGSKA (reference sequence). The CDR3 consists of 17 residues. V lost 3 bases and J 7 bases, leaving 27 bases between the germline ends. The CDR3 loop is CSARLRREGDPGFGYTF. As DNA, the CDR3 is TGCAGTGCTAGGCTCCGACGTGAGGGGGACCCCGGGTTTGGCTACACCTTC.

This clonotype was counted many times. The genes are TRBV7-2 and TRBJ2-3, with D hard to call. The CDR3 has 14 amino acids. The V gene's germline CDR1 is SGHTA and CDR2 FQGNSA. Trimming took 4 bases from V and 6 from J, leaving 14 bases between them. The CDR3 loop is CASSSSANLDTQYF. CDR3 coding DNA: TGTGCCAGCAGCTCGTCAGCGAACTTGGATACGCAGTATTTT.

This clonotype was detected only once. J is TRBJ2-3 and V is TRBV11-2, with 12 bases matching TRBD1. Per germline, CDR1 SGHAT and CDR2 FQNNGV. This CDR3 has 17 amino acids. J was trimmed by 4 bases and V by 1 base; bases with no gene match: 6. CDR3 region: CASSLVPGQGASDTQYF. The CDR3 region has the DNA TGTGCCAGCAGCTTAGTCCCGGGACAGGGGGCCTCAGATACGCAGTATTTT. Full variable domain (missing parts from reference TRBV11-2 and TRBJ2-3): EAGVAQSPRYKIIEKRQSVAFWCNPISGHATLYWYQQILGQGPKLLIQFQNNGVVDDSQLPKDRFSAERLKGVDSTLKIQPAKLEDSAVYLCASSLVPGQGASDTQYFGPGTRLTVL.

This clonotype was recorded a few times. This chain uses TRBV27 with TRBJ2-2; 7 bases are shared with TRBD2. V shed 6 bases, J shed 1 base, and the junction held 11 bases outside the gene matches. The germline V gene encodes CDR1 MNHEY and CDR2 SMNVEV (reference sequence). This CDR3 is 17 amino acids long. CDR3 amino acids: CASRRAVWGGNTGELFF. The CDR3 DNA reads as TGTGCCAGCAGAAGGGCGGTGTGGGGGGGGAACACCGGGGAGCTGTTTTTT.

This chain uses TRBV10-3 with TRBJ1-1; TRBD1 aligns across 9 bases. Germline CDR1 ENHRY, CDR2 SYGVKD. The junction had 6 bases not matched to a gene; V was cut back by 6 bases and J by 4 bases. The CDR3 runs to 14 residues. Here the CDR3 DNA reads TGTGCCATCAGGATAGCGACAGGGGGCACTGAAGCTTTCTTT. Translation gives CAIRIATGGTEAFF.

This clonotype was observed many times. The chain couples TRBV12-3 or TRBV12-4 to TRBJ2-7, with a weak D call TRBD2 (5 bases). The CDR3 totals 12 residues. Between the trimmed V and J ends, which lost 8 bases and 9 bases, there was a span of 17 bases. The CDR3: CASANPRAAQYF. Written as DNA, the CDR3 is TGTGCCAGCGCCAACCCGAGGGCTGCGCAGTACTTC.

The J gene is TRBJ2-3, the V gene TRBV6-6; no definite D call. Germline loops: CDR1 MNHNY, CDR2 SVGAGI (reference sequence). The CDR3 spans 13 residues. With 8 bases removed from V and 3 bases from J, the gap between germline ends came to 12 bases. CDR3 loop: CASHVGVTDTQYF. CDR3 nucleotides: TGTGCCAGCCACGTGGGCGTGACAGATACGCAGTATTTT.

V usage is TRBV6-6 and J usage is TRBJ1-2; 8 bases are a match to TRBD1. The junction had 2 bases not matched to a gene; V was cut back by 2 bases and J by 6 bases. CDR1 MNHNY and CDR2 SVGAGI come from the germline V gene (reference sequence). This CDR3 has 13 residues. CDR3 bases: TGTGCCAGCAGTTACGGCAGGGGGCATGGCTACACCTTC. Protein: CASSYGRGHGYTF.

The V call is TRBV29-1, the J call TRBJ2-7, with 8 bases lining up with TRBD1. CDR3 length: 14 residues. The V and J ends lost 0 bases and 2 bases, in that order; junction bases with no gene match: 3. CDR1 is SQVTM, CDR2 ANQGSEA, per germline. DNA of the CDR3: TGCAGCGTTGAAGAACAGGGGGTGCCCTACGAGCAGTACTTC. Its translation is CSVEEQGVPYEQYF.

This clonotype was seen many times. The V and J genes are TRBV27 and TRBJ2-1, with D maybe TRBD1 (5 bases). V shed 6 bases and J shed 8 bases, with 23 bases lying between them. Germline values: CDR1 MNHEY, CDR2 SMNVEV (reference sequence). The CDR3 consists of 16 residues. CDR3 protein: CASSSPSRRGRDEQFF. Here the CDR3 DNA reads TGTGCCAGCAGCAGCCCTTCGCGTAGGGGAAGGGATGAGCAGTTCTTC.

This chain uses TRBV24-1 with TRBJ2-1; the match to TRBD1 covers 8 bases. The CDR3 has 16 residues. The V segment lost 7 bases and the J segment 7 bases; nucleotides outside the gene matches: 14. Germline CDR1 is KGHDR and CDR2 is SFDVKD. CDR3 sequence reads: CATSAVGQGRVNEQFF. The CDR3 region has the DNA TGTGCCACCAGCGCTGTAGGACAGGGCAGAGTAAATGAGCAGTTCTTC.

V is TRBV5-6 and J is TRBJ2-1; D is uncertain. V lost 0 bases and J 5 bases, leaving 6 bases between the germline ends. The CDR3 loop spans 13 amino acids. The V gene's germline CDR1 is SGHDT and CDR2 YYEEEE. The CDR3 loop is CASSLVDHNEQFF. The CDR3 DNA is TGTGCCAGCAGCTTGGTGGATCACAATGAGCAGTTCTTC.